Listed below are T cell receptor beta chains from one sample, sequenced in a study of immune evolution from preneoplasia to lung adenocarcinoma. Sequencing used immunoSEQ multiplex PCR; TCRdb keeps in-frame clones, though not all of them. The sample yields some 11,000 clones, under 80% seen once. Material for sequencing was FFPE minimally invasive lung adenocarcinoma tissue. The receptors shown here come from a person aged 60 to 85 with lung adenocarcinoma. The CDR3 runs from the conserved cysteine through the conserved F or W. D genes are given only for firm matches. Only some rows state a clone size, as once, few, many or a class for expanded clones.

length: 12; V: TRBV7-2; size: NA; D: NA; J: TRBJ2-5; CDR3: CASSPNQKTQYF; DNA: TGTGCCAGCAGCCCGAACCAGAAGACCCAGTACTTC
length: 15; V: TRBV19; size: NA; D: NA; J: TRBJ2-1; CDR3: CASSILGGQYNEQFF; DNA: TGTGCCAGTAGTATCCTCGGGGGGCAATACAATGAGCAGTTCTTC
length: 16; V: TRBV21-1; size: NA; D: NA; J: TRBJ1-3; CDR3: CASSNLRGYSGNTIYF; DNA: TGTGCCAGCAGCAATCTTCGGGGATACTCTGGAAACACCATATATTTT
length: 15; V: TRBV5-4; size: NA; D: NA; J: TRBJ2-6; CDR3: CASSLGGAGANVLTF; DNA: TGTGCCAGCAGCTTGGGAGGGGCTGGGGCCAACGTCCTGACTTTC
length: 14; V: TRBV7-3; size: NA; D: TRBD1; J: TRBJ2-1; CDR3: CASARDRGYNEQFF; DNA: TGTGCCAGCGCCCGGGACAGGGGCTACAATGAGCAGTTCTTC
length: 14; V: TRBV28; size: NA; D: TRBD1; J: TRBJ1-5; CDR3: CASSRGQGERPQHF; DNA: TGTGCCAGCAGTCGGGGACAGGGGGAACGGCCCCAGCATTTT
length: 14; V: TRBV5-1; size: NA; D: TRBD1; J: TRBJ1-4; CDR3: CASSLDRVDEKLFF; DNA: TGCGCCAGCAGCCTCGACAGGGTGGACGAAAAACTGTTTTTT
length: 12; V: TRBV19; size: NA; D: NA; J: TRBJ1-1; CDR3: CASKQPNTEAFF; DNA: TGTGCCAGTAAACAGCCCAACACTGAAGCTTTCTTT
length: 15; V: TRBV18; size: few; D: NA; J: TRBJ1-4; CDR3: CASSPVGQSNEKLFF; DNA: TGTGCCAGCTCCCCCGTTGGACAGAGTAATGAAAAACTGTTTTTT
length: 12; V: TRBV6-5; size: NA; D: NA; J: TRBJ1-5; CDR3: CASSHPDQPQHF; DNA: TGTGCCAGCAGTCACCCGGATCAGCCCCAGCATTTT
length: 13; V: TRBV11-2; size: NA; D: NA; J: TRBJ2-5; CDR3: CASSFRVGETQYF; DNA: TGTGCCAGCAGCTTCAGGGTAGGGGAGACCCAGTACTTC
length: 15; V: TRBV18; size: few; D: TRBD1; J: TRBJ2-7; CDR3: CASSPPAGQGSEQYF; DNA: TGTGCCAGCTCACCACCCGCGGGACAGGGAAGCGAGCAGTACTTC
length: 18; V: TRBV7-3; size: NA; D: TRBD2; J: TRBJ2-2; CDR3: CASSSTSGRALNTGELFF; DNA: TGTGCCAGCAGCTCTACTAGCGGGAGGGCCTTAAACACCGGGGAGCTGTTTTTT
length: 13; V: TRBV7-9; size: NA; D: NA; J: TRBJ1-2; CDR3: CASSLEENYGYTF; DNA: TGTGCCAGCAGCTTAGAAGAAAACTATGGCTACACCTTC
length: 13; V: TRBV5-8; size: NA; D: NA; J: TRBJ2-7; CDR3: CASSPGFKYEQYF; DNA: TGTGCCAGCAGCCCTGGGTTCAAATACGAGCAGTACTTC
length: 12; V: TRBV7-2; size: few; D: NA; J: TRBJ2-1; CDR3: CASSLVGLQQFF; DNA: TGTGCCAGCAGCTTAGTGGGGTTACAGCAGTTCTTC
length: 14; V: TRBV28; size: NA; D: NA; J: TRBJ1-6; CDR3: CASPRPVYNSPLHF; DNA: TGTGCCAGCCCCCGGCCCGTTTATAATTCACCCCTCCACTTT
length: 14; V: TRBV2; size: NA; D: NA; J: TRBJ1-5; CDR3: CASSDSNSNQPQHF; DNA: TGTGCCAGCAGTGACAGTAATAGCAATCAGCCCCAGCATTTT
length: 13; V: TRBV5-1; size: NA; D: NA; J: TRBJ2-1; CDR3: CASSPDSYNEQFF; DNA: TGCGCCAGCAGTCCCGACTCCTACAATGAGCAGTTCTTC
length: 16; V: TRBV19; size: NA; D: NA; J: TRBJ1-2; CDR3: CASSRDITWPEYGYTF; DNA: TGTGCCAGTAGCCGGGACATAACCTGGCCCGAGTATGGCTACACCTTC
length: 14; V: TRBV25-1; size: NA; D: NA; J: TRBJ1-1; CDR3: CASSAGGRGTKAFF; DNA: TGTGCCAGCAGTGCCGGGGGTAGGGGGACAAAAGCTTTCTTT
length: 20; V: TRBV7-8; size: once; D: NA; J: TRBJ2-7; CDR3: CASSLEVFGTGPLGAYEQYF; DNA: TGTGCCAGCAGCTTAGAGGTATTTGGAACAGGGCCCCTGGGAGCCTACGAGCAGTACTTC
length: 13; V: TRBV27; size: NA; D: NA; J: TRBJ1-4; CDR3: CASSLYTNEKLFF; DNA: TGTGCCAGCAGTTTATACACTAATGAAAAACTGTTTTTT
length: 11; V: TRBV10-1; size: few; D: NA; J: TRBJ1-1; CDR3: CASSDQGKAFF; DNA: TGCGCCAGCAGTGACCAGGGGAAAGCTTTCTTT
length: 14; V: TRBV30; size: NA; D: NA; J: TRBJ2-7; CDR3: CAWRGVRSSYEQYF; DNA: TGTGCCTGGAGAGGGGTCAGGAGCTCCTACGAGCAGTACTTC
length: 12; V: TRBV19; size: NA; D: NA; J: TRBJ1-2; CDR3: CARQESPGGYTF; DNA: TGTGCCAGGCAGGAGTCACCTGGGGGCTACACCTTC
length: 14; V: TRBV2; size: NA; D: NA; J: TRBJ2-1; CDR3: CASSDRTAYNEQFF; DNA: TGTGCCAGCAGTGACAGGACAGCCTACAATGAGCAGTTCTTC
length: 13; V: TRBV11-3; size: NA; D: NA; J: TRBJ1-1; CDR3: CASSLTGRTEAFF; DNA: TGTGCCAGCAGCTTAACAGGGAGGACTGAAGCTTTCTTT
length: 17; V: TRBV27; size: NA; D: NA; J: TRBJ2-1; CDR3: CASRGRTQGPRYNEQFF; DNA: TGTGCCAGCAGGGGGAGGACCCAAGGACCGAGATACAATGAGCAGTTCTTC
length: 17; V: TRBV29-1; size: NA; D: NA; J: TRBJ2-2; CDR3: CSVDADPGGINTGELFF; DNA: TGCAGCGTTGACGCCGACCCCGGGGGCATAAACACCGGGGAGCTGTTTTTT
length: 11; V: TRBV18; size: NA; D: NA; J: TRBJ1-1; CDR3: CASSEQMNAFF; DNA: TGTGCCAGCTCGGAACAGATGAACGCTTTCTTT
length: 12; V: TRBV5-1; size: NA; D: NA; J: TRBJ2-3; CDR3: CASSTTTDTQYF; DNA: TGCGCCAGCAGCACGACCACAGATACGCAGTATTTT
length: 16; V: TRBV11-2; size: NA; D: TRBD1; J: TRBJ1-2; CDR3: CASSAGQGGTWIGYTF; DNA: TGTGCCAGCAGCGCCGGACAGGGGGGAACTTGGATTGGCTACACCTTC
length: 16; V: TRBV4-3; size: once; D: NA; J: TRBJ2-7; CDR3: CASSQDWATSSYEQYF; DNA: TGCGCCAGCAGCCAAGACTGGGCGACTAGCTCCTACGAGCAGTACTTC
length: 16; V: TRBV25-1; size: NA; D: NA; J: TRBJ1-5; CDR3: CASSEETEISNQPQHF; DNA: TGTGCCAGCAGTGAAGAGACAGAAATTAGCAATCAGCCCCAGCATTTT
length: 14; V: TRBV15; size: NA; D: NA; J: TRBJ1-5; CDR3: CATSPGAFNQPQHF; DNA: TGTGCCACCAGTCCGGGGGCCTTCAATCAGCCCCAGCATTTT
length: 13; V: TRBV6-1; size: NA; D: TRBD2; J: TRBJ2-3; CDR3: CAGLAGEADTQYF; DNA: TGTGCCGGTTTAGCGGGAGAGGCAGATACGCAGTATTTT
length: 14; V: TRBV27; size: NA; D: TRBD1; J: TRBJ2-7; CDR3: CASSTGQGRNEQYF; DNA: TGTGCCAGCAGTACGGGACAGGGCCGGAACGAGCAGTACTTC